The 30 T cell receptor beta chains below all came from one sample that was sequenced in a study of T cells in Graves' hyperthyroidism and ophthalmopathy. Amplification targeted TCR beta CDR3 regions from RNA transcripts. The HTBI set primed first-round TCR CDR3 RT-PCR. From the multiplex PCR reads, TCRdb called clonotypes with MiXCR, one entry per CDR3 protein. The sample carries approximately 210,000 distinct CDR3 sequences, roughly 17% recorded once. The specimen was blood. These receptors originate from a man in his fifties with Graves' hyperthyroidism.

This sequence joins TRBV6-4 and TRBJ2-1; D is possibly TRBD1 or TRBD2 (6 bases each). The V and J ends lost 6 bases and 5 bases respectively, with 14 bases between them. Germline V gene data show CDR1 as MRHNA and CDR2 as SNTAGT. The CDR3 covers 14 residues. CDR3 DNA: TGTGCCAGCAGGACTTGGCGGGACAACAATGAGCAGTTCTTC. It encodes CASRTWRDNNEQFF.

A few counts support this clonotype. The CDR3 here is CSARDWTGVADTQYF. CDR3 nucleotides: TGCAGTGCTAGAGATTGGACGGGAGTCGCAGATACGCAGTATTTT. The chain recombines TRBV20-1 with TRBJ2-3; D is perhaps TRBD2 (6 bases). V lost 0 bases and J 4 bases, leaving 14 bases between the germline ends. The CDR3 sequence is 15 residues long. Looked up from germline, CDR1 is DFQATT and CDR2 is SNEGSKA (reference sequence).

The V gene is TRBV5-1, the J gene TRBJ1-5, with 7 bases lining up with TRBD1. Germline loops: CDR1 SGHRS, CDR2 YFSETQ. The V and J ends lost 9 bases and 3 bases, in that order; junction bases with no gene match: 18. The CDR3 totals 17 residues. CDR3 protein: CATRSFRTGYTNQPQHF. As DNA, the CDR3 is TGCGCCACCAGGAGCTTCAGGACAGGCTACACCAATCAGCCCCAGCATTTT.

The table lists this clonotype with many counts. The chain couples TRBV11-3 to TRBJ2-1; 7 bases are shared with TRBD1. The CDR3 runs to 20 residues. The junction had 18 bases not matched to a gene; V was cut back by 2 bases and J by 2 bases. Per the germline V gene, CDR1 is SGHNT and CDR2 is YENEEA. CDR3: CASSLRGPATLASPYNEQFF. The CDR3 coding sequence is TGTGCCAGCAGCTTAAGGGGGCCAGCAACCTTAGCCTCACCCTACAATGAGCAGTTCTTC.

There are many counts of this clonotype. The rearrangement links TRBV6-1 to TRBJ2-1; 10 bases agree with TRBD1. V shed 2 bases, J shed 8 bases, and the junction held 6 bases outside the gene matches. There are 15 residues in the CDR3. Looked up from germline, CDR1 is MNHNS and CDR2 is SASEGT. The CDR3 DNA reads TGTGCCAGCAGTGAAACAGGACAGGGGGGCCATGAGCAGTTCTTC. Translation gives CASSETGQGGHEQFF.

This clonotype was detected ten times or more. The chain has TRBV11-3 and TRBJ2-3; D remains unclear. Trimming left V 5 bases short and J 0 bases short, with 6 bases between. This CDR3 has 13 residues. Germline loops: CDR1 SGHNT, CDR2 YENEEA. CDR3 sequence: CASSALSTDTQYF. The CDR3 DNA is TGTGCCAGCAGCGCGTTGAGCACAGATACGCAGTATTTT.

This clonotype was picked up many times. The genes are TRBV7-9 and TRBJ2-7; D possibly corresponds to TRBD1 (6 bases). The V end was cut by 5 bases, the J end by 3 bases, with 11 bases between. This CDR3 spans 13 amino acids. The germline V gene has CDR1 SEHNR and CDR2 FQNEAQ (reference sequence). This chain's CDR3 is CASSPGQFYEQYF. The CDR3 DNA sequence: TGTGCCAGCAGCCCTGGACAGTTCTACGAGCAGTACTTC.

The CDR3 DNA sequence: TGCAGCGTGAGGACAGGGGACGACTACGAGCAGTACTTC. This encodes CSVRTGDDYEQYF. The chain carries TRBV29-1 and TRBJ2-7; TRBD1 matches at 9 bases. Per germline, CDR1 SQVTM and CDR2 ANQGSEA. CDR3 length: 13 amino acids. V dropped 6 bases and J dropped 3; count of bases not matched to a gene: 6.

This clonotype was seen at least ten times. The genes are TRBV12-3 or TRBV12-4 and TRBJ1-1; the D is unclear. Trimming removed 4 bases at V and 0 bases at J, with 9 bases between. CDR3 length: 14 residues. The CDR3 here is CASSSRRLNTEAFF. CDR3 DNA sequence: TGTGCCAGCAGTTCCCGCAGACTGAACACTGAAGCTTTCTTT.

This clonotype turned up a few times. J is TRBJ1-2 and V is TRBV24-1; unclear D gene. V lost 2 bases to trimming and J lost 0 bases, with 6 bases between them. The V gene's germline CDR1 is KGHDR and CDR2 SFDVKD. The CDR3 covers 14 residues. DNA for the CDR3: TGTGCCACCAGTGATTGGGCAGCTAACTATGGCTACACCTTC. Translation gives CATSDWAANYGYTF.

This clonotype was recorded only once. The chain is built from TRBV28 and TRBJ2-1, with D possibly being TRBD2 (5 bases). Per germline, CDR1 MDHEN and CDR2 SYDVKM. The germline V and J ends were trimmed by 3 bases and 8 bases, with 8 bases remaining between them. The CDR3 is 12 amino acids. CDR3 in DNA: TGTGCCAGCAGTTTTTGGGAGTATGAGCAGTTCTTC. It encodes CASSFWEYEQFF. The whole variable domain, filled in from reference TRBV28 and TRBJ2-1, reads DVKVTQSSRYLVKRTGEKVFLECVQDMDHENMFWYRQDPGLGLRLIYFSYDVKMKEKGDIPEGYSVSREKKERFSLILESASTNQTSMYLCASSFWEYEQFFGPGTRLTVL.

On this clonotype itself: Its ends do not fully match the called genes, so a read error is possible. The rearrangement links TRBV25-1 to TRBJ2-1; TRBD1 agrees at 10 bases. There are 14 residues in the CDR3. The germline V gene has CDR1 MGHDK and CDR2 SYGVNS. The CDR3 nucleotides are TGTGCCAGCGGCAGACAGGGGGCTGACAATGAGAAGTTCTTC. Protein: CASGRQGADNEKFF.

This clonotype was seen a handful of times. This chain connects TRBV20-1 to TRBJ2-4, with 8 bases fitting TRBD1. CDR1 DFQATT and CDR2 SNEGSKA come from the germline V gene (reference sequence). The CDR3 has 15 amino acids. V trimming: 6 bases; J trimming: 8 bases; junction bases outside the gene matches: 15. The CDR3 loop reads CSAVDSDRVYDIQYF. CDR3 DNA sequence: TGCAGTGCGGTGGACTCGGACAGGGTGTATGACATTCAGTACTTC.

Only a few counts were recorded for this clonotype. The V and J genes are TRBV5-1 and TRBJ2-3, with 8 bases matching TRBD2. CDR3 length: 14 amino acids. The J segment lost 2 bases and the V segment lost 5 bases, leaving 4 bases of the junction unmatched. Germline CDR1 reads SGHRS; CDR2 reads YFSETQ. The CDR3: CASRLAEPTDTQYF. The DNA for the CDR3 is TGCGCCAGCAGACTAGCGGAACCCACAGATACGCAGTATTTT.

This rearrangement joins TRBV27 to TRBJ2-2; TRBD2 matches at 8 bases. There are 17 residues in the CDR3. The V segment lost 2 bases and the J segment 8 bases; nucleotides outside the gene matches: 13. In germline, CDR1 is MNHEY, CDR2 SMNVEV (reference sequence). CDR3 protein: CASSLVAGGPKIGELFF. CDR3 bases: TGTGCCAGCAGTTTAGTCGCGGGAGGCCCGAAGATTGGGGAGCTGTTTTTT.

This clonotype was observed at least ten times. This sequence joins TRBV7-2 and TRBJ2-3; D gene ambiguous. The ends were cut back, 2 bases at V and 4 bases at J, with 4 bases in the middle. From germline, CDR1 is SGHTA and CDR2 FQGNSA. This CDR3 comprises 12 residues. The CDR3 nucleotides are TGTGCCAGCAGCTTACGGGCAGATACGCAGTATTTT. Translated: CASSLRADTQYF.

The rearrangement uses TRBV19 and TRBJ2-1, with D possibly TRBD2 on 5 matching bases. V gave up 10 bases and J gave up 0 bases, with 10 bases separating them. Germline V CDR1 and CDR2: LNHDA, SQIVND (reference sequence). The CDR3 has 13 amino acids. The CDR3: CATAGISYNEQFF. CDR3 coding DNA: TGTGCCACTGCCGGGATCTCCTACAATGAGCAGTTCTTC.

The table lists this clonotype with many counts. The chain uses TRBV11-2 and TRBJ2-7, with unresolved D. CDR3 size: 14 residues. CDR1 and CDR2 from the germline V gene are SGHAT and FQNNGV. V dropped 0 bases and J dropped 0 bases, with 6 bases sitting between them. This CDR3 is CASSLDRISYEQYF. The CDR3 DNA reads as TGTGCCAGCAGCTTAGACCGGATCTCCTACGAGCAGTACTTC.

J is TRBJ2-7 and V is TRBV7-9; a weak D match, TRBD1 (5 bases). The germline V and J ends were trimmed by 1 base and 5 bases, with 9 bases remaining between them. The CDR3 is 13 amino acids. CDR1 and CDR2 from the germline V gene are SEHNR and FQNEAQ (reference sequence). In DNA, the CDR3 is TGTGCCAGCAGCTTAGGGCAGGGTGACGAGCAGTACTTC. Protein sequence: CASSLGQGDEQYF. The variable domain in full, completed from reference TRBV7-9 and TRBJ2-7, reads DTGVSQNPRHKITKRGQNVTFRCDPISEHNRLYWYRQTLGQGPEFLTYFQNEAQLEKSRLLSDRFSAERPKGSFSTLEIQRTEQGDSAMYLCASSLGQGDEQYFGPGTRLTVT.

This clonotype was counted ten times or more. J is TRBJ2-7 and V is TRBV6-1; 10 positions match TRBD1. The CDR3 covers 15 residues. The germline V gene has CDR1 MNHNS and CDR2 SASEGT. Trimming removed 6 bases from V and 4 bases from J; junction bases left unmatched: 9. The CDR3 here is CASRFTGTGVYEQYF. DNA of the CDR3: TGTGCCAGCAGATTCACCGGGACAGGGGTTTACGAGCAGTACTTC.

This clonotype was seen repeatedly, ten times or more. This chain links TRBV5-1 with TRBJ2-1, with 8 bases lining up with TRBD2. Germline-derived CDR1 and CDR2 are SGHRS and YFSETQ. The CDR3 spans 14 residues. J was trimmed by 5 bases and V by 4 bases; bases with no gene match: 5. The CDR3 DNA reads as TGCGCCAGCAGCCTCGGGACTAGAGACAATGAGCAGTTCTTC. This encodes CASSLGTRDNEQFF.

The chain is built from TRBV7-9 and TRBJ2-1; 13 bases align to TRBD2. CDR3 length: 18 amino acids. Germline CDR1 and CDR2: SEHNR and FQNEAQ (reference sequence). Trimming cost V 5 bases and J 8 bases; bases outside gene matches: 15. The CDR3 nucleotides read TGTGCCAGCAGCGTAGGAAGGACTAGCGGGAGCTCGGGGGATGAGCAGTTCTTC. Translation gives CASSVGRTSGSSGDEQFF.

This clonotype has a count of ten or more. The rearrangement links TRBV29-1 to TRBJ1-5; D not resolved. Trimming cost V 4 bases and J 3 bases, with 7 bases left between them. Germline V gene sequence: CDR1 SQVTM, CDR2 ANQGSEA. The CDR3 runs 12 residues. The CDR3 nucleotides are TGCAGCGTTGGCGGGGTCAATCAGCCCCAGCATTTT. Translated: CSVGGVNQPQHF.

This clonotype occurred a few times. The J gene is TRBJ2-7, the V gene TRBV6-1; the D gene is possibly TRBD1 (5 bases). The CDR3 is made up of 14 amino acids. CDR1 is MNHNS, CDR2 SASEGT, per germline. Trimming removed 0 bases at V and 2 bases at J, with 8 bases between. The CDR3 loop is CASSEAGEAYEQYF. CDR3 in DNA: TGTGCCAGCAGTGAAGCAGGGGAAGCCTACGAGCAGTACTTC.

This clonotype has a count of ten or more. The chain recombines TRBV2 with TRBJ2-1, with D possibly TRBD1 on 6 matching bases. Per the germline V gene, CDR1 is SNHLY and CDR2 is FYNNEI. V dropped 7 bases and J dropped 5 bases, with 12 bases sitting between them. The CDR3 has 13 residues. The CDR3 DNA follows: TGTGCCAGCAACAGGGACCGGAACAATGAGCAGTTCTTC. Protein sequence: CASNRDRNNEQFF.

The gene calls are TRBV7-8 and TRBJ2-3, with 10 bases lining up with TRBD2. The CDR3 totals 17 residues. Trimming removed 1 base from V and 1 base from J; junction bases left unmatched: 5. CDR1 SGHVS and CDR2 FQNEAQ come from the germline V gene. In nucleotides, the CDR3 is TGTGCCAGCAGCTTAGTTCCAGCGGGAGGGGGCACAGATACGCAGTATTTT. Amino acids: CASSLVPAGGGTDTQYF.

The chain uses TRBV30 and TRBJ2-2; unclear D gene. CDR1 GTSNPN and CDR2 SVGIG come from the germline V gene (reference sequence). The V gene lost 2 bases and the J gene lost 2 bases, with 9 bases spanning the gap. The CDR3 runs 14 residues. CDR3 residues: CAWSKVTNTGELFF. The CDR3 nucleotides read TGTGCCTGGAGTAAGGTGACTAACACCGGGGAGCTGTTTTTT. Using reference TRBV30 and TRBJ2-2 for the parts outside the CDR3, the full variable domain is SQTIHQWPATLVQPVGSPLSLECTVEGTSNPNLYWYRQAAGRGLQLLFYSVGIGQISSEVPQNLSASRPQDRQFILSSKKLLLSDSGFYLCAWSKVTNTGELFFGEGSRLTVL.

A note on this clonotype: A read error is possible here, since a much larger clone lies one base away. The rearrangement joins TRBV28 to TRBJ1-5; a possible D gene is TRBD1 (5 bases). Trimming took 6 bases from V and 5 from J, leaving 17 bases between them. CDR1 and CDR2 (germline): MDHEN, SYDVKM. This CDR3 spans 15 amino acids. CDR3 sequence (DNA): TGTGCCAGCAGCATCGGGACTCGGGCAGATCAGCCCCAGCATTTT. Its protein is CASSIGTRADQPQHF.

The chain couples TRBV9 to TRBJ1-4; unclear D gene. Between the trimmed V and J ends, which lost 5 bases and 0 bases, there was a span of 11 bases. CDR3 length equals 15 residues. Germline V gene sequence: CDR1 SGDLS, CDR2 YYNGEE. The CDR3 region has the DNA TGTGCCAGCAGTCGGGAGTTTGCAACTAATGAAAAACTGTTTTTT. The encoded protein is CASSREFATNEKLFF.

This clonotype was observed a few times. This sequence joins TRBV10-3 and TRBJ1-5; the D is unclear. The V end lost 1 base, the J end lost 1 base, and 5 bases lay between the germline ends. The CDR3 length is 14 residues. Germline loops: CDR1 ENHRY, CDR2 SYGVKD. The CDR3 DNA follows: TGTGCCATCAGTGAGTTTGAGAGCAATCAGCCCCAGCATTTT. Translation gives CAISEFESNQPQHF.